A single T cell receptor beta chain is shown here with its context. Its antigen remains unidentified. The data stem from a study of beta chain features in type 1 diabetes. Findings of the study overall: Shortening of TCRB CDR3s, moderate but significant, appeared in all four CD4+ subsets of Type 1 diabetes patients. cDNA-based reads could over-represent cells with high TCR expression.

The CDR3 runs 12 residues. Trimming took 6 bases from V and 9 from J, leaving 9 bases between them. Germline V gene data show CDR1 as MNHEY and CDR2 as SVGAGI. Reverse transcription of all isolated RNA meant that expressed TCRB transcripts were sequenced. Repertoires were generated with immunoSEQ multiplex PCR, while TCRdb's copy carries only in-frame clones and drops some. In the table there are 500,000 to 800,000 clones, about an eighth of which are singletons. Purity exceeded 95% in all sorted populations. The chain has TRBV6-5 and TRBJ1-6; D is ambiguous. The source material was naive CD4+ T cells from blood. The clonotype comes from a man younger than 45 with type 1 diabetes. The DNA of the CDR3 is TGTGCCAGCAGGACGGCGAGTTCACCCCTCCACTTT. This encodes CASRTASSPLHF.